One and the same sample provided the 8 T cell receptor beta chains below, sequenced in a study of cytomegalovirus exposure and HLA in healthy donors. 60 Vbeta and 13 Jbeta primers were used in PCR. Method: immunoSEQ multiplex PCR; TCRdb's copy keeps in-frame clones and lacks some. The repertoire holds 120,000 or so clones, with around four fifths as singletons. Sequencing was performed on PBMCs. These receptors were collected from a male donor in good health and CMV-seropositive.

The chain joins TRBV5-1 to TRBJ1-3; D not resolved. The CDR3 spans 13 residues. Deletions cut 5 bases from V and 0 bases from J, with 6 bases between. Germline V gene lookup returns CDR1 SGHRS and CDR2 YFSETQ. The chain's CDR3 is CASSSPSGNTIYF. The CDR3 DNA reads TGCGCCAGCAGTAGTCCCTCTGGAAACACCATATATTTT.

The rearrangement uses TRBV13 and TRBJ2-7; 7 bases agree with TRBD1. Trimming at V came to 3 bases and at J to 2 bases, leaving 7 bases not matched to a gene. The germline V gene has CDR1 PRHDT and CDR2 FYEKMQ (reference sequence). The CDR3 has 15 amino acids. CDR3 residues: CASSFRTGVPYEQYF. Written as DNA, the CDR3 is TGTGCCAGCAGCTTTCGAACAGGGGTCCCCTACGAGCAGTACTTC.

CDR3 protein: CATRTTSSGELFF. The CDR3 bases are TGTGCCACCAGGACTACCTCCTCCGGGGAGCTGTTTTTT. The chain recombines TRBV27 with TRBJ2-2; perhaps TRBD2 as D (6 bases). The CDR3 is made up of 13 amino acids. Trimming stripped 10 bases from V and 6 bases from J, with 15 bases between. Germline CDR1 and CDR2: MNHEY and SMNVEV (reference sequence).

The chain joins TRBV5-1 to TRBJ2-7; D perhaps matches TRBD1 (6 bases). Trimming took 2 bases from V and 2 from J, leaving 14 bases between them. The CDR3 is 15 amino acids. From germline, CDR1 is SGHRS and CDR2 YFSETQ. The CDR3 sequence: CASSLRTDNTYEQYF. The CDR3 coding sequence is TGCGCCAGCAGCTTAAGGACAGACAATACCTACGAGCAGTACTTC.

The V call is TRBV6-4, the J call TRBJ1-5; D is uncertain. V was clipped by 4 bases and J by 5 bases, with 6 bases between them. CDR3 length: 12 residues. Germline-derived CDR1 and CDR2 are MRHNA and SNTAGT. DNA for the CDR3: TGTGCCAGCAGTGTTCGGGATCAGCCCCAGCATTTT. It translates to CASSVRDQPQHF.

The chain recombines TRBV19 with TRBJ2-7; tentatively, D is TRBD1 (5 bases). This CDR3 spans 15 amino acids. The germline CDR1 and CDR2 sequences are LNHDA and SQIVND (reference sequence). Between the trimmed V and J ends, which lost 6 bases and 1 base, there was a span of 16 bases. In nucleotides, the CDR3 is TGTGCCAGTAGGAGAAGCAGGGATCGTTCCTACGAGCAGTACTTC. It is translated as CASRRSRDRSYEQYF.

The rearrangement links TRBV5-4 to TRBJ2-7, with 8 bases lining up with TRBD2. V trimming: 4 bases; J trimming: 6 bases; junction bases outside the gene matches: 9. The CDR3 is 14 residues long. From germline, CDR1 is SGHNT and CDR2 YYREEE (reference sequence). The CDR3 is CASSPSGLVGEQYF. The CDR3 DNA reads TGTGCCAGCAGCCCCTCGGGACTAGTCGGCGAGCAGTACTTC. Combining the CDR3 with reference TRBV5-4 and TRBJ2-7 gives the whole variable domain ETGVTQSPTHLIKTRGQQVTLRCSSQSGHNTVSWYQQALGQGPQFIFQYYREEENGRGNFPPRFSGLQFPNYSSELNVNALELDDSALYLCASSPSGLVGEQYFGPGTRLTVT.

The chain has TRBV19 and TRBJ1-5; a weak D match, TRBD1 (6 bases). This CDR3 is built from 14 residues. The V end lost 5 bases, the J end lost 6 bases, and 14 bases lay between the germline ends. Germline CDR1 reads LNHDA; CDR2 reads SQIVND (reference sequence). The CDR3 sequence: CASSSGGDGQPQHF. CDR3 nucleotides: TGTGCCAGTAGTTCGGGGGGCGACGGTCAGCCCCAGCATTTT. Drawing the rest from reference TRBV19 and TRBJ1-5, the complete variable domain is DGGITQSPKYLFRKEGQNVTLSCEQNLNHDAMYWYRQDPGQGLRLIYYSQIVNDFQKGDIAEGYSVSREKKESFPLTVTSAQKNPTAFYLCASSSGGDGQPQHFGDGTRLSIL.